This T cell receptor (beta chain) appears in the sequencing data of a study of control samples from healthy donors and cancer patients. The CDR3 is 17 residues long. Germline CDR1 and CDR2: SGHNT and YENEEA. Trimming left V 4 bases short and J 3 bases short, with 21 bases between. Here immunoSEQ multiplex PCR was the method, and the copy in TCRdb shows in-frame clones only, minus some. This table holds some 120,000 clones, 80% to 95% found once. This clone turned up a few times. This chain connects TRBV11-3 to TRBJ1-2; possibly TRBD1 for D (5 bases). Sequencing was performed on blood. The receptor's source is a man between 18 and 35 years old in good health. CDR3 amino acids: CASSSSGGQGEDYGYTF. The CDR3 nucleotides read TGTGCCAGCAGCTCTAGTGGCGGCCAGGGTGAAGACTATGGCTACACCTTC.